This TCR beta chain was sequenced in a study of T cells in Graves' hyperthyroidism and ophthalmopathy. This clonotype showed up many times. The CDR3 has 14 amino acids. Trimming left V 9 bases short and J 3 bases short, with 15 bases between. Researchers amplified the TCR beta CDR3 regions from RNA transcripts. HTBI primers were the set used in a first-round RT-PCR of the TCR CDR3. TCRdb re-called the multiplex PCR reads with MiXCR, one entry per CDR3 protein. The data show approximately 370,000 distinct CDR3 sequences, with about 15% seen just once and over 25% held by the top ten. This chain joins TRBV12-3 or TRBV12-4 and TRBJ2-1; TRBD2 might be the D (6 bases). Sequencing used blood. The TCR sequence derives from a woman aged 30 to 39 with Graves' hyperthyroidism. In nucleotides, the CDR3 is TGTGCCAGTCGGAGGGCCGCTGGCTACAATGAGCAGTTCTTC. As protein: CASRRAAGYNEQFF.